These 8 T cell receptor beta chains originate from one sample sequenced in a study of CD8 T cell repertoires and HIV-1 epitope variants (TCRdb year 2020). The library was built by means of the immunoSEQ multiplex PCR assay. In TCRdb, the immuneACCESS table is reduced to in-frame sequences with V and J assigned. These tables do not hold every clone; where another copy was compared, an unresolved V gene accounts for under half, and the others remain unexplained. This sample has roughly 5,000 clones in its table, and about 67% of those were observed once. The ten largest clones add up to around two fifths of the sample. The antigens of these receptors remain unknown. Specimen: cultured CD8+ T cells derived from PBMCs. Receptor source: a male donor with HIV.

The rearrangement joins TRBV7-6 to TRBJ2-1; D is ambiguous. This CDR3 contains 12 residues. Germline CDR1 and CDR2: SGHVS and FNYEAQ. The ends were cut back, 1 base at V and 9 bases at J, with 7 bases in the middle. The CDR3 nucleotides read TGTGCCAGCAGCTTAGGTTACTCTGAGCAGTTCTTC. The encoded protein is CASSLGYSEQFF.

This clone was recorded only once. V and J are TRBV5-4 and TRBJ2-2, with a weak D call TRBD1 (5 bases). The CDR3 spans 17 residues. The V gene lost 4 bases and the J gene lost 0 bases, with 16 bases spanning the gap. Looked up from germline, CDR1 is SGHNT and CDR2 is YYREEE (reference sequence). CDR3 nucleotide sequence: TGTGCCAGCAGCCCTAAAGACAGAATCGCGAACACCGGGGAGCTGTTTTTT. Translating it yields CASSPKDRIANTGELFF.

A single count supports this clone. This chain joins TRBV28 and TRBJ1-2; weak D call: TRBD1 (5 bases). Germline V CDR1 and CDR2: MDHEN, SYDVKM. The CDR3 covers 14 residues. V was trimmed by 4 bases and J by 8 bases, leaving 17 bases between them. The CDR3 nucleotides read TGTGCCAGCAGTTCAAAGGACACCCTTGGGGGCTACACCTTC. Translated, it gives CASSSKDTLGGYTF.

J is TRBJ1-4 and V is TRBV28, with D hard to call. Trimming stripped 6 bases from V and 2 bases from J, with 13 bases between. The germline V gene encodes CDR1 MDHEN and CDR2 SYDVKM. The length of the CDR3 is 15 residues. Here the CDR3 reads CASSYIIGTNEKLFF. The CDR3 nucleotides are TGTGCCAGCAGCTACATAATAGGGACTAATGAAAAACTGTTTTTT.

This clone was detected only once. The chain is built from TRBV4-3 and TRBJ1-3; D call uncertain. The CDR3 is 19 residues long. Trimming took 1 base from V and 0 from J, leaving 19 bases between them. Looked up from germline, CDR1 is LGHNA and CDR2 is YSLEER. CDR3 nucleotides: TGCGCCAGCAGCCAAGTCGTAACAGCCAACGGCTTCTCTGGAAACACCATATATTTT. It translates to CASSQVVTANGFSGNTIYF.

The J gene is TRBJ2-1, the V gene TRBV28, with 7 bases lining up with TRBD1. The CDR3 contains 14 residues. Trimming cost V 5 bases and J 4 bases; bases outside gene matches: 5. CDR1 and CDR2 (germline): MDHEN, SYDVKM. CDR3 region: CASSLGTAYNEQFF. The DNA of the CDR3 is TGTGCCAGCAGTCTCGGGACAGCTTACAATGAGCAGTTCTTC.

This sequence joins TRBV7-9 and TRBJ2-7; TRBD2 matches 11 bases. V trimming: 5 bases; J trimming: 3 bases; junction bases outside the gene matches: 3. This CDR3 has 14 amino acids. Per germline, CDR1 SEHNR and CDR2 FQNEAQ (reference sequence). CDR3 DNA: TGTGCCAGCAGCCCGACTAGCGGGATCTACGAGCAGTACTTC. Translating gives CASSPTSGIYEQYF.

This clone was observed a single time. The chain is built from TRBV7-8 and TRBJ2-1; D uncertain. V was cut by 7 bases and J by 5 bases, with 9 bases left in between. This CDR3 region has 12 residues. Per the germline V gene, CDR1 is SGHVS and CDR2 is FQNEAQ. The CDR3 loop reads CASTLMDNEQFF. The CDR3 DNA reads TGTGCCAGCACCCTCATGGACAATGAGCAGTTCTTC.